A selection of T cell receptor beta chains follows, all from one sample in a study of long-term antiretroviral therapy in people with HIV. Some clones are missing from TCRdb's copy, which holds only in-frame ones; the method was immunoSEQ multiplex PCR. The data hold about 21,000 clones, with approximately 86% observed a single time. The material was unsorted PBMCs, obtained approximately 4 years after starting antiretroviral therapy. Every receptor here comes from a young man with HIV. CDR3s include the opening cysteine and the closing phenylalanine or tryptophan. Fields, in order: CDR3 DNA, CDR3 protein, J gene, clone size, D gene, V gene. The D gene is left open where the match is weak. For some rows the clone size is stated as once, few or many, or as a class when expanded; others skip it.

TGTGCTAGCAGCTTAGGACTCACAGATACGCAGTATTTT	CASSLGLTDTQYF	TRBJ2-3	.	.	TRBV7-7
TGTGCCAGCAGCCAAGGCGGGATAGCGGGGGCATGGGAGACCCAGTACTTC	CASSQGGIAGAWETQYF	TRBJ2-5	once	TRBD2	TRBV4-2
TGTGCCAGCTCTGGAAATTCACCCCTCCACTTT	CASSGNSPLHF	TRBJ1-6	.	.	TRBV11-1
TGTGCCAGCAGTTTAGAGACTAGCGGGGAGACAGATACGCAGTATTTT	CASSLETSGETDTQYF	TRBJ2-3	.	TRBD2	TRBV27
TGTGCCAGCAGCTGGGGGGACACAATGAACACTGAAGCTTTCTTT	CASSWGDTMNTEAFF	TRBJ1-1	.	.	TRBV5-6
TGTGCCAGCAGCTTGGAACAGACAAACACCATATATTTT	CASSLEQTNTIYF	TRBJ1-3	.	.	TRBV5-4
TGCGCCAGCAGCCCCGGCGGGCAGGGGGCAGGCACTGAAGCTTTCTTT	CASSPGGQGAGTEAFF	TRBJ1-1	.	TRBD1	TRBV5-1
TGTGCCAGCGACCTTTTGTGTGGGTTTGGGTATACGCAGTATTTT	CASDLLCGFGYTQYF	TRBJ2-3	.	.	TRBV25-1
TGTGCCAGCAGTGAACTTGGAGGGGGAAATCAGCCCCAGCATTTT	CASSELGGGNQPQHF	TRBJ1-5	once	.	TRBV6-1
TGTGCCAGCAGCCCGGACCATAACACTGAAGCTTTCTTT	CASSPDHNTEAFF	TRBJ1-1	.	.	TRBV7-3
TGTGCCACCAGCTTAGGCCAAGGGAATGAAAAACTGTTTTTT	CATSLGQGNEKLFF	TRBJ1-4	.	.	TRBV15
TGTGCCAGCTCACCACCTGGGGCCAGGCAGAACACTGAAGCTTTCTTT	CASSPPGARQNTEAFF	TRBJ1-1	.	.	TRBV18
TGTGCCAGCAGTGTAATTGGCGGGGGGGCTTTCCAAGAGACCCAGTACTTC	CASSVIGGGAFQETQYF	TRBJ2-5	.	TRBD2	TRBV2
TGTGCCAGCAGCTTAGAAAGACTTGCTCTCACAGATACGCAGTATTTT	CASSLERLALTDTQYF	TRBJ2-3	.	.	TRBV11-2
TGTGCCAGCAGCAGGGGACAGTACAATGAGCAGTTCTTC	CASSRGQYNEQFF	TRBJ2-1	.	TRBD1	TRBV7-9
TGCGCCAGCAGCCTACACCCGGGACCACCGAACACTGAAGCTTTCTTT	CASSLHPGPPNTEAFF	TRBJ1-1	.	.	TRBV4-1
TGTGCCAGCAGCGTAGATAACAGGGCTCAGCCCCAGCATTTT	CASSVDNRAQPQHF	TRBJ1-5	.	.	TRBV9
TGTGCCAGCAGCCGAACCCTGAGGGTCCAAGAGACCCAGTACTTC	CASSRTLRVQETQYF	TRBJ2-5	.	.	TRBV28
TGTGCCAGCAGCTCTTTTGCCCGGGACACCAAAGATACGCAGTATTTT	CASSSFARDTKDTQYF	TRBJ2-3	.	.	TRBV28
TGTGCCAGCAGCTTATTTGGAGAATTTAGCCATAATTCACCCCTCCACTTT	CASSLFGEFSHNSPLHF	TRBJ1-6	.	.	TRBV5-6
TGCGCCAGCAGCCAAGATTATAGGGGCTCCCCGGACACTGAAGCTTTCTTT	CASSQDYRGSPDTEAFF	TRBJ1-1	.	.	TRBV4-1
TGTGCTAGTGGTTTACAGGGGGTAGAGACCCAGTACTTC	CASGLQGVETQYF	TRBJ2-5	.	TRBD1	TRBV12-5
TGTGCCAGCAGCTCGGGGGGGGGAAATGAGCAGTTCTTC	CASSSGGGNEQFF	TRBJ2-1	.	TRBD2	TRBV7-9
TGTGCCACCAGCAGAGTCAGAGGGGACAGACTCAATCAGCCCCAGCATTTT	CATSRVRGDRLNQPQHF	TRBJ1-5	.	TRBD1	TRBV15
TGCGCCAGCACCCTTATGAGGGAGCGGGGGGCCGGAGAGACCCAGTACTTC	CASTLMRERGAGETQYF	TRBJ2-5	.	TRBD2	TRBV5-1
TGCAGTGCGACGCCTTACAATGAGCAGTTCTTC	CSATPYNEQFF	TRBJ2-1	.	.	TRBV20-1
TGTGCCAGCCAGGGAGCCACCGGGGAGCTGTTTTTT	CASQGATGELFF	TRBJ2-2	few	.	TRBV4-2
TGCGCCAGCAGTTGGACAGGCCTTTCGAACACCGGGGAGCTGTTTTTT	CASSWTGLSNTGELFF	TRBJ2-2	.	TRBD1	TRBV5-1
TGCGCCACCACCAAGTCGGGGTCTAGCACAGATACGCAGTATTTT	CATTKSGSSTDTQYF	TRBJ2-3	.	.	TRBV5-1
TGCGCCAGCAATGGAGGCACCGGGGAGCTGTTTTTT	CASNGGTGELFF	TRBJ2-2	.	.	TRBV4-1
TGTGCCAGCAGCCCCACTAGCGGGGGGCCGTTCGGGGAGCTGTTTTTT	CASSPTSGGPFGELFF	TRBJ2-2	.	TRBD2	TRBV7-3
TGTGCCAGCAGTCGGGACAGGGGGTACGGGGAGCTGTTTTTT	CASSRDRGYGELFF	TRBJ2-2	few	TRBD1	TRBV6-1
TGTGCCAGCTCACTTGAAACCGGGACGGACTATGGCTACACCTTC	CASSLETGTDYGYTF	TRBJ1-2	few	.	TRBV6-1
TGTGCCAGCAGCATCCAAATGGGGGCTGAAGCTTTCTTT	CASSIQMGAEAFF	TRBJ1-1	.	.	TRBV11-2
TGTGCCACCCCGGGACAGTGGAATCAGCCCCAGCATTTT	CATPGQWNQPQHF	TRBJ1-5	once	TRBD1	TRBV30
TGTGCCAGCAGTCTTACGGTTAACTATGGCTACACCTTC	CASSLTVNYGYTF	TRBJ1-2	.	.	TRBV28
TGTGCCAGTAGTATTTCAGGGTGGTCGGGCAATCAGCCCCAGCATTTT	CASSISGWSGNQPQHF	TRBJ1-5	.	.	TRBV19
TGTGCCAGCAGCTTAGGGGATAGCAATCAGCCCCAGCATTTT	CASSLGDSNQPQHF	TRBJ1-5	.	.	TRBV7-8
TGTGCCAGCTCACCACCCGGGGGGGACGTATATGGCTACACCTTC	CASSPPGGDVYGYTF	TRBJ1-2	.	.	TRBV18
TGCGCCAGCAGCTTGGATGTTGAGCAGTTCTTC	CASSLDVEQFF	TRBJ2-1	.	.	TRBV5-1
TGTGCCAGCAGCTCGGGAGCAGCCATCGAGCAGTACTTC	CASSSGAAIEQYF	TRBJ2-7	once	.	TRBV5-4
TGCGCCAGCAGCCAAGGAGGCTGGGACAGGGGCTACAATGAGCAGTTCTTC	CASSQGGWDRGYNEQFF	TRBJ2-1	.	TRBD1	TRBV4-1
TGCGCCAGCAGGCGAGTTCGAGATCCTACTTATGAGCAGTTCTTC	CASRRVRDPTYEQFF	TRBJ2-1	.	.	TRBV5-1
TGCGCCAGCGGACAGGGGCCATCCACTGAAGCTTTCTTT	CASGQGPSTEAFF	TRBJ1-1	.	TRBD1	TRBV10-2
TGCGCCAGCAGCCTACAGGGTTCCAATCAGCCCCAGCATTTT	CASSLQGSNQPQHF	TRBJ1-5	.	.	TRBV10-2
TGTGCCAGCAGCGAGGTAAAATGTGGGGAGCTGTTTTTT	CASSEVKCGELFF	TRBJ2-2	.	.	TRBV21-1
TGTGCCAGCAGTTACCGGGACAGGGGGTTGTACACTGAAGCTTTCTTT	CASSYRDRGLYTEAFF	TRBJ1-1	.	TRBD1	TRBV6-5
TGTGCCAGCAGCTTTGGGGGGATTCGCGGGGGACAAGAGACCCAGTACTTC	CASSFGGIRGGQETQYF	TRBJ2-5	once	TRBD2	TRBV5-4
TGTGCCACCAGCAGAGGGGGAGATACCCGCACAGATACGCAGTATTTT	CATSRGGDTRTDTQYF	TRBJ2-3	.	.	TRBV15